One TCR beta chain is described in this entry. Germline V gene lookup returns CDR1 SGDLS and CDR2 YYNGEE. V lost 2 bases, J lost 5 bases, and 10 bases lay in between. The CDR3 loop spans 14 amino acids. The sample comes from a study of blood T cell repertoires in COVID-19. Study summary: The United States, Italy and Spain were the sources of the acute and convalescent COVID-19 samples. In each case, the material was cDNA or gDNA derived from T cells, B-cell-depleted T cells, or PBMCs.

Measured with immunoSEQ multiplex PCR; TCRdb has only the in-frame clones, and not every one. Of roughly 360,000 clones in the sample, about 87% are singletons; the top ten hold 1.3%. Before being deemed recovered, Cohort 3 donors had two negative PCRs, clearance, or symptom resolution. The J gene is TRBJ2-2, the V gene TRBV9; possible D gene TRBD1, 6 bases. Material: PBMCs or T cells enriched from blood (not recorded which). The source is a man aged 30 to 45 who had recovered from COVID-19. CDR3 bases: TGTGCCAGCAGCGTTACGGACAGTACCGGGGAGCTGTTTTTT. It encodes CASSVTDSTGELFF.